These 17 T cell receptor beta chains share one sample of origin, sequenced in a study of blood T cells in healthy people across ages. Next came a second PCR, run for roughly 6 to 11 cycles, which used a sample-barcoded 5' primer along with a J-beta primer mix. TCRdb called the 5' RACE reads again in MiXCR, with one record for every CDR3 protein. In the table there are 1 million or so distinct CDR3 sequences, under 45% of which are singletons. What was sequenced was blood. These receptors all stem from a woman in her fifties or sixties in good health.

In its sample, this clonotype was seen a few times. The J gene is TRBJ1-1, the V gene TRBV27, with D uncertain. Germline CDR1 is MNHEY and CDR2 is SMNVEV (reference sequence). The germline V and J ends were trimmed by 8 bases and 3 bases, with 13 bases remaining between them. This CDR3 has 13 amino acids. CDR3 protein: CASWTWRDTEAFF. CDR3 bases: TGTGCCAGCTGGACTTGGAGGGACACTGAAGCTTTCTTT.

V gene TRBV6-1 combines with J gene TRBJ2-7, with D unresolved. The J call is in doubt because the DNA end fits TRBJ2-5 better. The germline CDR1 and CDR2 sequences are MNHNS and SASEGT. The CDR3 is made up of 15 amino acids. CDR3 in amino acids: CASSEARKLGETQYF. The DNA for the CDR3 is TGTGCCAGCAGTGAAGCGCGTAAACTTGGAGAGACCCAGTACTTC.

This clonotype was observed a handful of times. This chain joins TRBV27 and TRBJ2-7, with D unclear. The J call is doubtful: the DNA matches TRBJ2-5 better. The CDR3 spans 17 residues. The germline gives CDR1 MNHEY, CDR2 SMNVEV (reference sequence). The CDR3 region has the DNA TGTGCCAGCAGTTTATCCGGCCCCGGGCGTAGGGTGGAGACCCAGTACTTC. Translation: CASSLSGPGRRVETQYF.

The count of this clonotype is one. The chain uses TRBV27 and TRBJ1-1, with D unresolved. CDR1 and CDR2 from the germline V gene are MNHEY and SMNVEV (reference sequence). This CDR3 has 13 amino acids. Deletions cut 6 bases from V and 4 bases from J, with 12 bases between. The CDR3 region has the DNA TGTGCCAGCAGACCCTACGGATCCACTGAAGCTTTCTTT. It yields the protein CASRPYGSTEAFF.

CDR3 in DNA: TGTGCCAGCAGCCCCGATCTGGGACTAGCCGACGCCTTCTCCTACAATGAGCAGTTCTTC. It codes for CASSPDLGLADAFSYNEQFF. The V gene is TRBV11-2, the J gene TRBJ2-1, with 9 positions matching TRBD2. V lost 5 bases, J lost 0 bases, and 17 bases stayed unmatched. This CDR3 has 20 amino acids. Germline V gene sequence: CDR1 SGHAT, CDR2 FQNNGV.

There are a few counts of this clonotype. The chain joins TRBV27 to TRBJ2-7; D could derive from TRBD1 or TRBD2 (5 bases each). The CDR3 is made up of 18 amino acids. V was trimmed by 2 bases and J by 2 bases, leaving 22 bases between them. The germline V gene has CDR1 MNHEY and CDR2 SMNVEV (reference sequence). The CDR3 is CASSLGALVREGTYEQYF. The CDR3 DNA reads TGTGCCAGCAGTTTAGGGGCACTAGTCCGAGAGGGAACCTACGAGCAGTACTTC.

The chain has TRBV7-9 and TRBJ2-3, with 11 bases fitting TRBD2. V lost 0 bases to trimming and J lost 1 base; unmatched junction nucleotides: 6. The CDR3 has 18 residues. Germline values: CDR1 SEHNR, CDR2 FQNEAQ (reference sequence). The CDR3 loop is CASSLAPGLAEGTDTQYF. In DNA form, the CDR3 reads TGTGCCAGCAGCTTAGCGCCGGGACTAGCGGAAGGCACAGATACGCAGTATTTT. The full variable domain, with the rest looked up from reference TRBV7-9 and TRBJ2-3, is DTGVSQNPRHKITKRGQNVTFRCDPISEHNRLYWYRQTLGQGPEFLTYFQNEAQLEKSRLLSDRFSAERPKGSFSTLEIQRTEQGDSAMYLCASSLAPGLAEGTDTQYFGPGTRLTVL.

CDR3 coding DNA: TGTGCCAGCAGCTACGAACTAGCGGGAGGAGAGACCCAGTACTTC. Its translation: CASSYELAGGETQYF. The chain joins TRBV7-2 to TRBJ2-5, with 12 bases lining up with TRBD2. The trim removed 4 bases at V and 4 bases at J, leaving 4 bases unmatched. Germline V CDR1 and CDR2: SGHTA, FQGNSA. This CDR3 is 15 amino acids long.

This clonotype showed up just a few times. The CDR3 coding sequence is TGTGCCAGCACCGGAGGGGCATGGTACACTGGCTACACCTTC. The encoded protein is CASTGGAWYTGYTF. The gene calls are TRBV12-3 or TRBV12-4 and TRBJ1-2; a weak D match, TRBD1 (5 bases). V lost 7 bases to trimming and J lost 7 bases, with 19 bases between them. CDR3 length: 14 residues.

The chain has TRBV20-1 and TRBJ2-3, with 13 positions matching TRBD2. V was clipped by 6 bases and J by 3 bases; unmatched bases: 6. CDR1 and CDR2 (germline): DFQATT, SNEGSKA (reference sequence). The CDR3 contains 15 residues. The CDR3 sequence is CSAELAGGTTDTQYF. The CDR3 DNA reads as TGCAGTGCAGAACTAGCGGGAGGGACAACAGATACGCAGTATTTT.

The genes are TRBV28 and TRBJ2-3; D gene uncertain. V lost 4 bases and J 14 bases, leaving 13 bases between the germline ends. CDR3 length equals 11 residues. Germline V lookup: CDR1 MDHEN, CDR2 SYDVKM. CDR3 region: CASSSLRSLYF. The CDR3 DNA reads TGTGCCAGCAGTTCCCTGCGTAGTCTGTATTTT. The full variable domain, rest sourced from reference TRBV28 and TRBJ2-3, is DVKVTQSSRYLVKRTGEKVFLECVQDMDHENMFWYRQDPGLGLRLIYFSYDVKMKEKGDIPEGYSVSREKKERFSLILESASTNQTSMYLCASSSLRSLYFGPGTRLTVL.

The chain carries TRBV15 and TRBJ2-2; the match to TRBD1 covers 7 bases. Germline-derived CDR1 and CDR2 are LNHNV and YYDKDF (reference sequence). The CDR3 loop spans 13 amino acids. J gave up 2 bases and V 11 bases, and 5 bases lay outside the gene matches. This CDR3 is CAAGTVNTGELFF. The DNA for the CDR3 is TGTGCCGCCGGGACAGTCAACACCGGGGAGCTGTTTTTT.

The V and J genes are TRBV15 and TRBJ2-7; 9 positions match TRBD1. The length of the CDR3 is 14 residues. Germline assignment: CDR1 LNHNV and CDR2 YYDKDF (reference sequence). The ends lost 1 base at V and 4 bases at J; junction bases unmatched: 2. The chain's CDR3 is CATSRVGQGYEQYF. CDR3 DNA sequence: TGTGCCACCAGCAGAGTAGGACAGGGGTACGAGCAGTACTTC. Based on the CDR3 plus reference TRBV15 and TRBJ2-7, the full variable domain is DAMVIQNPRYQVTQFGKPVTLSCSQTLNHNVMYWYQQKSSQAPKLLFHYYDKDFNNEADTPDNFQSRRPNTSFCFLDIRSPGLGDTAMYLCATSRVGQGYEQYFGPGTRLTVT.

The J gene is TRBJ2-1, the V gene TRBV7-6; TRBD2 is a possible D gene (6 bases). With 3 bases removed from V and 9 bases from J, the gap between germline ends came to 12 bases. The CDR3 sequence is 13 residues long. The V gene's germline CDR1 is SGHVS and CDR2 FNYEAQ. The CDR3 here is CASSLRLDGEQFF. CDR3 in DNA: TGTGCCAGCAGCTTGAGACTAGACGGTGAGCAGTTCTTC.

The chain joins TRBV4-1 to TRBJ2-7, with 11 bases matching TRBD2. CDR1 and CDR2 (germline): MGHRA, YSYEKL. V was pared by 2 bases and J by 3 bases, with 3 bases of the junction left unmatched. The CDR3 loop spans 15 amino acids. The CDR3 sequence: CASSQPTSGIYEQYF. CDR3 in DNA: TGCGCCAGCAGCCAACCGACTAGCGGGATCTACGAGCAGTACTTC.

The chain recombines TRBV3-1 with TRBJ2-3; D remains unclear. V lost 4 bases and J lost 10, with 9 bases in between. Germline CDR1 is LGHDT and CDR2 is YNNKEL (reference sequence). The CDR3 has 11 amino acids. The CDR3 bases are TGTGCCAGCAGCCTCCACGATTCGCAGTATTTT. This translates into CASSLHDSQYF.

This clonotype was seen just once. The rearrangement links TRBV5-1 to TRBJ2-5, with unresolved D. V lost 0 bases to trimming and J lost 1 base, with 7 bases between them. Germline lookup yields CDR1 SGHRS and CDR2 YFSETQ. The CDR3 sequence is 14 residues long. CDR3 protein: CASSLAVLQETQYF. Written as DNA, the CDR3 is TGCGCCAGCAGCTTGGCAGTGCTCCAAGAGACCCAGTACTTC.